This T cell receptor beta chain was recovered during a study of cytomegalovirus exposure and HLA in healthy donors. General observations from the study: It is likely that the observed cluster of highly shared sequence variants was a sequencing artifact.

Points on this clone: Its specificity is unknown.

Primers for the PCR totalled 60 Vbeta and 13 Jbeta. Measured with immunoSEQ multiplex PCR; TCRdb has only the in-frame clones, and not every one. The sample contains approximately 200,000 clones, approximately 78% of which appear only once. CDR1 LNHDA and CDR2 SQIVND come from the germline V gene (reference sequence). There are 14 residues in the CDR3. Trimming shortened V by 5 bases and J by 3 bases, and 10 bases separated the two germline ends. The clonotype was recovered from a woman aged 45-65 years in good health and CMV-seropositive. The chain is built from TRBV19 and TRBJ2-2; a weak D match, TRBD2 (5 bases). The sequenced sample consisted of PBMCs. The CDR3 protein is CASSLLGYTGELFF. CDR3 nucleotide sequence: TGTGCCAGTAGTCTACTAGGATACACCGGGGAGCTGTTTTTT.